This T cell receptor (beta chain) was found in a study of human T cells and chemical hapten exposure (dated by TCRdb to the early 2020s). Describing the broader study: Libraries were pooled for sequencing, and per-sample TCR yields varied mainly because of small differences in library volumes within the pool. The study tracked peripheral blood TCR repertoire changes in vivo during primary and secondary sensitization to the hapten diphenylcyclopropenone (DPC) in alopecia patients. For every blood RNA sample, sequencing covered both the TCR alpha and TCR beta chains. What the authors observed across the whole study: Repeated subsampling changed both the strength of the expansion versus patch-test correlation and the threshold at which that correlation became significant. DPC sensitization did not change the number of TCRs with a frequency above 1 in 1000, and there was no evidence of changes in global repertoire structure.

Unfractionated whole blood was collected in Tempus Blood RNA tubes, and total RNA was extracted from that blood. Four to six healthy volunteers were used as TCR sequencing controls and were bled at day 0, 2 weeks and 6 weeks. Ten or more counts support this clonotype. Its cognate antigen has yet to be identified. No much larger clone is present one base from it, and per-base qualities are unavailable. The library was made by 5' RACE. The run used an Illumina MiSeq. Library preparation attached unique molecular identifiers to individual cDNA molecules for quantitative, reproducible TCR counting. Under the source paper's analysis protocol: The median number of TCRs per sample was 90,000 to 100,000, ranging from roughly 20,000 to 690,600. The Decombinator software suite was used to annotate the V, J and CDR3 of the TCR reads. Every sample was subsampled to the same number of TCRs (28,000) for the PS versus PT1 abundance plots. TCRs were defined as expanded if absent before sensitization and observed at least eight times at the 2-week time point. TCRdb itself trimmed the public reads at Q25 with fastp, ran MiXCR and retained productive beta chains. For every CDR3 protein sequence, its rows merge into one entry that carries the most common genes and DNA. V and J calls and clone size were set by TCRdb, not the authors. The sample data list roughly 110,000 distinct CDR3 sequences, and 15% to 20% of these were observed just once. Of the sample, roughly 3.1% falls within the top ten clones.

This receptor was obtained from a human donor in good health.

The encoded CDR3 is CASSLGQESSYEQYF. The nucleotide sequence reads as follows: TGTGCCAGCAGCCTAGGACAGGAGAGCTCCTACGAGCAGTACTTC. Rearrangement joined TRBV9 to TRBJ2-7; 7 middle bases align to TRBD1. The CDR3 runs 15 amino acids, cysteine and phenylalanine included. The sequence is cut down to CDR3 DNA, 45 bases in frame from base 1. The germline V gene encodes CDR1 SGDLS and CDR2 YYNGEE. Trimming takes 4 bases off V and 0 bases off J; junction bases not matched to a gene: 7.